This section outlines one T cell receptor beta chain sequence together with its context. The antigen is not known. The sample originates from a study of early stage breast cancer tumors. The CDR3 loop spans 15 amino acids. V lost 3 bases to trimming and J lost 4 bases; unmatched junction nucleotides: 5. CDR1 is LGHNA and CDR2 is YNFKEQ in the germline V gene. Study-level results: Enriched TCRB sequences shared across patients were mostly commonly generated sequences. In about 85% of the 16 patients, blood comparison separated tumor from normal breast.

Measured with immunoSEQ multiplex PCR; TCRdb has only the in-frame clones, and not every one. This sample has over 7,500 clones, with 64% found just once. About 18-50 mg of tumor tissue was diced per sample. The TCR originated in a person in their sixties or seventies with breast cancer. V usage is TRBV4-2 and J usage is TRBJ1-1, with 10 bases aligning to TRBD1. Sequencing was done on a sample of breast tumor tissue. The CDR3 protein is CASSQGTGVTTEAFF. The CDR3 DNA follows: TGTGCCAGCAGCCAGGGGACAGGGGTGACCACTGAAGCTTTCTTT.